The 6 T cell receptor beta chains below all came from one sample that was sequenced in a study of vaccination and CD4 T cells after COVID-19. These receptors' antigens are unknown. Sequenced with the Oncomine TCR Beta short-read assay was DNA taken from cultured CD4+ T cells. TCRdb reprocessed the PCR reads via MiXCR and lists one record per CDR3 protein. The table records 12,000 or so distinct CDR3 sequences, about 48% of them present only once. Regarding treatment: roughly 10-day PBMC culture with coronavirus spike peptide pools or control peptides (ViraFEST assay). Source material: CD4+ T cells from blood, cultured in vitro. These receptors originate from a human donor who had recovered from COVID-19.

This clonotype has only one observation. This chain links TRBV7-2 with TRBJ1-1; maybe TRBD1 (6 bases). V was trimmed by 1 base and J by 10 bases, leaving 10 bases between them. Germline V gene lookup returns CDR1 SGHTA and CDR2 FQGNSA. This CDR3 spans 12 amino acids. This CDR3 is CASSLGGPLAFF. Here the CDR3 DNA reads TGTGCCAGCAGCTTAGGGGGGCCTTTAGCTTTCTTT.

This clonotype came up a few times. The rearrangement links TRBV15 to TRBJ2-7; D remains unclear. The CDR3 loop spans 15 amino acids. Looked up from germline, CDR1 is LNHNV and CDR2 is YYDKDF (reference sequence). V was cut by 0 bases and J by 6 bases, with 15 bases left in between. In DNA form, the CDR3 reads TGTGCCACCAGCAGAGATTTACGTCGACCTGGCGAGCAGTACTTC. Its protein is CATSRDLRRPGEQYF. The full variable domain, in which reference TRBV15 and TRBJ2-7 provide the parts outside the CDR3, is DAMVIQNPRYQVTQFGKPVTLSCSQTLNHNVMYWYQQKSSQAPKLLFHYYDKDFNNEADTPDNFQSRRPNTSFCFLDIRSPGLGDTAMYLCATSRDLRRPGEQYFGPGTRLTVT.

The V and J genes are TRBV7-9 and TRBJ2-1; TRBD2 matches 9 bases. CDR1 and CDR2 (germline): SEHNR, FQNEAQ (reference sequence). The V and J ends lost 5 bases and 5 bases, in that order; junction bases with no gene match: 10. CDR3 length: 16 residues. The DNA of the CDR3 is TGTGCCAGCAGCCTGGGGTCGGCGGGAGGGCACAATGAGCAGTTCTTC. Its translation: CASSLGSAGGHNEQFF.

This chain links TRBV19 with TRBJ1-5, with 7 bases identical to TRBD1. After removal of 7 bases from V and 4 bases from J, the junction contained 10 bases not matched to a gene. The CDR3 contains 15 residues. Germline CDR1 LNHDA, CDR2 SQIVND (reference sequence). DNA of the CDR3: TGTGCCAGTACTCTGACAGGGAAGGAAAATCAGCCCCAGCATTTT. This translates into CASTLTGKENQPQHF. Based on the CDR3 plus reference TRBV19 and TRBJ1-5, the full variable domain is DGGITQSPKYLFRKEGQNVTLSCEQNLNHDAMYWYRQDPGQGLRLIYYSQIVNDFQKGDIAEGYSVSREKKESFPLTVTSAQKNPTAFYLCASTLTGKENQPQHFGDGTRLSIL.

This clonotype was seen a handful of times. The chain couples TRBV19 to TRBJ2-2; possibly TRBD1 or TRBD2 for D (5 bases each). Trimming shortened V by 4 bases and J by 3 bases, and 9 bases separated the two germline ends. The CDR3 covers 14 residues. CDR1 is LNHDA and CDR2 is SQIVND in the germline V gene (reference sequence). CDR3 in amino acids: CASSRGTDTGELFF. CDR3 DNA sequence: TGTGCCAGTAGTAGAGGGACCGACACCGGGGAGCTGTTTTTT.

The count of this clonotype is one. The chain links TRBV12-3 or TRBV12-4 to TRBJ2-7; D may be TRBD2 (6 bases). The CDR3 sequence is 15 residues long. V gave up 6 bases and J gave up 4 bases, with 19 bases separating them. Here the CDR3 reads CASRPTGAGRYEQYF. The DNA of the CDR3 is TGTGCCAGCAGGCCGACTGGGGCAGGGAGGTACGAGCAGTACTTC.